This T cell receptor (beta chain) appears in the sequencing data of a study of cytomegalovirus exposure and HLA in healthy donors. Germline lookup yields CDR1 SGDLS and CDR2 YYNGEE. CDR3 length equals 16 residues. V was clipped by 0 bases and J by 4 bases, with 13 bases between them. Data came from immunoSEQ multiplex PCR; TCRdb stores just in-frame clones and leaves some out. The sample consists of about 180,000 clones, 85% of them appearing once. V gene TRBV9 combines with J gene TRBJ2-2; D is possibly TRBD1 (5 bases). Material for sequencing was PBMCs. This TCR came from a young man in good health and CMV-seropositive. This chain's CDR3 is CASSVGSRAGTGELFF. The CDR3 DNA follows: TGTGCCAGCAGCGTAGGTTCCAGGGCAGGCACCGGGGAGCTGTTTTTT.